The 21 T cell receptor beta chains below come from one sample, sequenced in a study of T-cell memory formation after mild COVID-19. One entry per CDR3 protein results from TCRdb running MiXCR on the 5' RACE reads. The sample yields hundreds of thousands of distinct CDR3 sequences, 17% seen once. The sample was PBMCs or a T cell subset sorted from them (not recorded which). Receptors were obtained from an adult woman who had mild COVID-19 (a few samples of this study predate the infection). Cell type and time point are not known.

This clonotype came up a few times. One end of the junction does not line up with germline, which may come from a read error. This chain joins TRBV5-1 and TRBJ2-5; 7 positions match TRBD2. CDR1 is SGHRS and CDR2 is YFSETQ in the germline V gene. This CDR3 is built from 15 residues. Here the CDR3 reads CATSKAGAWKETQYF. The DNA for the CDR3 is TGCGCCACCAGCAAGGCGGGAGCCTGGAAAGAGACCCAGTACTTC. The full variable domain, its missing parts supplied by reference TRBV5-1 and TRBJ2-5, is KAGVTQTPRYLIKTRGQQVTLSCSPISGHRSVSWYQQTPGQGLQFLFEYFSETQRNKGNFPGRFSGRQFSNSRSEMNVSTLELGDSALYLCATSKAGAWKETQYFGPGTRLLVL.

The gene calls are TRBV5-6 and TRBJ2-5; D unclear. The V gene's germline CDR1 is SGHDT and CDR2 YYEEEE. V was cut by 1 base and J by 5 bases, with 9 bases left in between. This CDR3 comprises 13 residues. The CDR3 sequence is CASSLRGWETQYF. The CDR3 DNA follows: TGTGCCAGCAGCTTGCGAGGATGGGAGACCCAGTACTTC.

In this sample, this clonotype turned up many times. The CDR3 here is CSARSSWRGLQETQYF. The CDR3 nucleotides are TGCAGTGCCCGGAGCTCCTGGCGGGGGTTGCAAGAGACCCAGTACTTC. The chain recombines TRBV20-1 with TRBJ2-5; TRBD2 agrees at 7 bases. Germline V gene lookup returns CDR1 DFQATT and CDR2 SNEGSKA (reference sequence). After removal of 6 bases from V and 2 bases from J, the junction contained 15 bases not matched to a gene. The CDR3 runs to 16 residues.

The rearrangement links TRBV7-9 to TRBJ2-1; the D is unclear. This CDR3 is built from 13 residues. Germline V CDR1 and CDR2: SEHNR, FQNEAQ (reference sequence). Trimming shortened V by 1 base and J by 8 bases, and 9 bases separated the two germline ends. In DNA form, the CDR3 reads TGTGCCAGCAGCTTAGGCTACAATGATGAGCAGTTCTTC. It yields the protein CASSLGYNDEQFF.

The chain couples TRBV3-1 to TRBJ1-2, with D perhaps TRBD1 (6 bases). V lost 2 bases and J 4 bases, leaving 11 bases between the germline ends. Germline values: CDR1 LGHDT, CDR2 YNNKEL (reference sequence). The CDR3 loop spans 14 amino acids. The CDR3 region has the DNA TGTGCCAGCAGCCAACCCGGACAGCCCTATGGCTACACCTTC. It encodes CASSQPGQPYGYTF.

The rearrangement uses TRBV7-8 and TRBJ1-3; tentative D call: TRBD1 (6 bases). CDR1 is SGHVS and CDR2 is FQNEAQ in the germline V gene. The ends were cut back, 0 bases at V and 2 bases at J, with 11 bases in the middle. CDR3 length equals 16 residues. The CDR3 loop reads CASSLARAGAGNTIYF. DNA for the CDR3: TGTGCCAGCAGCTTAGCGAGGGCAGGGGCTGGAAACACCATATATTTT.

This clonotype was observed a single time. The chain uses TRBV5-1 and TRBJ2-7; D gene unclear. The ends were cut back, 0 bases at V and 3 bases at J, with 10 bases in the middle. CDR1 and CDR2 (germline): SGHRS, YFSETQ. CDR3 length equals 14 residues. CDR3 in amino acids: CASSLAENHYEQYF. CDR3 nucleotide sequence: TGCGCCAGCAGCTTGGCCGAGAATCACTACGAGCAGTACTTC.

The rearrangement links TRBV19 to TRBJ1-1; D is ambiguous. Looked up from germline, CDR1 is LNHDA and CDR2 is SQIVND (reference sequence). The V gene lost 6 bases and the J gene lost 2 bases, with 10 bases spanning the gap. There are 13 residues in the CDR3. The CDR3 loop reads CASRFLVNTEAFF. CDR3 DNA: TGTGCCAGTAGATTCCTGGTTAACACTGAAGCTTTCTTT.

The rearrangement uses TRBV2 and TRBJ1-5; D may be TRBD1 (6 bases). This CDR3 spans 15 amino acids. V lost 6 bases to trimming and J lost 0 bases, with 12 bases between them. Per germline, CDR1 SNHLY and CDR2 FYNNEI. The CDR3 DNA sequence: TGTGCCAGCAGCTTAGACAGGACTAGCAATCAGCCCCAGCATTTT. It specifies CASSLDRTSNQPQHF.

This clonotype has just a few counts. The rearrangement uses TRBV5-1 and TRBJ2-1, with D perhaps being TRBD1 or TRBD2 (7 bases each). The CDR3 spans 16 residues. From germline, CDR1 is SGHRS and CDR2 YFSETQ. V shed 4 bases and J shed 6 bases, with 20 bases lying between them. CDR3 DNA sequence: TGCGCCAGCAGCCGGCAGGGGGGGACTCTTGTCAATGAGCAGTTCTTC. Its protein is CASSRQGGTLVNEQFF.

This clonotype was observed a few times. The chain is built from TRBV20-1 and TRBJ2-3; 9 positions agree with TRBD2. The ends lost 2 bases at V and 3 bases at J; junction bases unmatched: 6. Germline loops: CDR1 DFQATT, CDR2 SNEGSKA (reference sequence). The CDR3 extends over 15 amino acids. This CDR3 reads CSARFSGGGTDTQYF. DNA of the CDR3: TGCAGTGCTAGATTTAGCGGGGGCGGGACAGATACGCAGTATTTT.

This sequence joins TRBV18 and TRBJ2-7; 8 bases map to TRBD1. The CDR3 spans 15 residues. V gave up 3 bases and J gave up 2 bases; unmatched junction bases: 6. Germline V lookup: CDR1 KGHSH, CDR2 LQKENI. CDR3 sequence reads: CASSPQGARAYEQYF. The CDR3 nucleotides read TGTGCCAGCTCACCCCAGGGGGCGCGGGCCTACGAGCAGTACTTC.

This chain connects TRBV7-2 to TRBJ2-1; weak D call: TRBD1 (5 bases). The CDR3 loop spans 13 amino acids. V lost 0 bases and J 6 bases, leaving 6 bases between the germline ends. The germline V gene has CDR1 SGHTA and CDR2 FQGNSA. DNA of the CDR3: TGTGCCAGCAGCTTAGCCAGGGCCAATGAGCAGTTCTTC. This encodes CASSLARANEQFF.

This clonotype was recorded at least ten times. V and J are TRBV25-1 and TRBJ2-7; no firm D call. This CDR3 is 14 amino acids long. With 0 bases removed from V and 6 bases from J, the gap between germline ends came to 12 bases. The V gene's germline CDR1 is MGHDK and CDR2 SYGVNS. This CDR3 is CASSEYAFTGEQYF. CDR3 nucleotides: TGTGCCAGCAGTGAATATGCATTCACGGGCGAGCAGTACTTC.

The rearrangement links TRBV29-1 to TRBJ2-7; either TRBD1 or TRBD2 may supply D (5 bases each). CDR1 is SQVTM, CDR2 ANQGSEA, per germline. This CDR3 contains 13 residues. The V end lost 7 bases, the J end lost 2 bases, and 15 bases lay between the germline ends. The CDR3 sequence is CSARGQRTYEQYF. The CDR3 DNA follows: TGCAGCGCCCGGGGCCAGCGGACCTACGAGCAGTACTTC.

In this sample, this clonotype turned up a few times. The gene calls are TRBV5-1 and TRBJ1-1; possible D gene TRBD1, 6 bases. The germline V gene has CDR1 SGHRS and CDR2 YFSETQ. The CDR3 has 16 residues. Trimming shortened V by 0 bases and J by 3 bases, and 15 bases separated the two germline ends. In DNA form, the CDR3 reads TGCGCCAGCAGCTTGGGCAGGGGTGGATTGGACACTGAAGCTTTCTTT. Translating it yields CASSLGRGGLDTEAFF.

Only a few counts were recorded for this clonotype. CDR3 coding DNA: TGTGCCAGCAGCACCGGACAGGGAGTAAACTATGGCTACACCTTC. As protein: CASSTGQGVNYGYTF. V gene TRBV7-6 combines with J gene TRBJ1-2; TRBD1 aligns across 8 bases. From germline, CDR1 is SGHVS and CDR2 FNYEAQ. The CDR3 has 15 residues. V lost 5 bases and J lost 2; bases outside the gene matches: 7.

V is TRBV19 and J is TRBJ2-1; tentatively, D is TRBD1 (6 bases). The CDR3 length is 15 residues. V dropped 8 bases and J dropped 6 bases, with 20 bases sitting between them. Germline lookup yields CDR1 LNHDA and CDR2 SQIVND (reference sequence). The CDR3 reads CASYGLGGASNEQFF. CDR3 nucleotide sequence: TGTGCCAGTTATGGCCTAGGGGGTGCGAGCAATGAGCAGTTCTTC.

The rearrangement joins TRBV7-2 to TRBJ1-3, with D unclear. Trimming shortened V by 4 bases and J by 0 bases, and 10 bases separated the two germline ends. The CDR3 has 15 amino acids. In germline, CDR1 is SGHTA, CDR2 FQGNSA. The CDR3 is CASSYSASSGNTIYF. The CDR3 DNA follows: TGTGCCAGCAGCTACAGTGCGAGCTCTGGAAACACCATATATTTT.

This clonotype was seen more than once but under ten times. The chain links TRBV20-1 to TRBJ1-1, with 8 bases matching TRBD1. The CDR3 is 14 amino acids. V lost 3 bases and J lost 3; bases outside the gene matches: 6. Germline CDR1 and CDR2: DFQATT and SNEGSKA (reference sequence). The CDR3 DNA reads as TGCAGTGCTAGTAAAGACAGGGGCCACACTGAAGCTTTCTTT. Amino acids: CSASKDRGHTEAFF.

This clonotype was detected only a few times. The CDR3 reads CASSDFPGGYGYTF. CDR3 DNA sequence: TGTGCCAGCAGTGATTTCCCGGGAGGCTATGGCTACACCTTC. The chain couples TRBV25-1 to TRBJ1-2, with no clear D. V was trimmed by 3 bases and J by 4 bases, leaving 12 bases between them. The CDR3 runs 14 residues. CDR1 and CDR2 from the germline V gene are MGHDK and SYGVNS.